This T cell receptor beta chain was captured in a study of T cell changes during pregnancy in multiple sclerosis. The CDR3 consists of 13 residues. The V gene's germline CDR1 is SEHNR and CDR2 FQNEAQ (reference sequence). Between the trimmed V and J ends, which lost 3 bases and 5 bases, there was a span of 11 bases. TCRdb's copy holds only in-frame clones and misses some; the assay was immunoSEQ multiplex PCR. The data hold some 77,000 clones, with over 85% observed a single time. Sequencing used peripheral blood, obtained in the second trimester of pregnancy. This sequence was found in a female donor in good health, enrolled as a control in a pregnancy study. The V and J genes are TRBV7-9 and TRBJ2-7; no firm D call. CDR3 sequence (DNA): TGTGCCAGCAGCTTGGATCGACGGGACGAGCAGTACTTC. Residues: CASSLDRRDEQYF.